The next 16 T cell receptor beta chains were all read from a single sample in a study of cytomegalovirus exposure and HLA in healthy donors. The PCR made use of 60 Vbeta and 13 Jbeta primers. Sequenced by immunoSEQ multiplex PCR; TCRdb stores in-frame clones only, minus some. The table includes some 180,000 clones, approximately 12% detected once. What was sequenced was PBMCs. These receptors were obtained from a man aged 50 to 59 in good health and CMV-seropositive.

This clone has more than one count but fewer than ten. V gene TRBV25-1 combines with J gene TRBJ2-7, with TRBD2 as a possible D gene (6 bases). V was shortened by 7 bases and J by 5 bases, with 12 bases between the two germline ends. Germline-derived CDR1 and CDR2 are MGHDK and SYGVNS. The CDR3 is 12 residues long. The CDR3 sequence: CASKGEENEQYV. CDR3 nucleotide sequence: TGTGCCAGCAAAGGGGAGGAGAACGAGCAGTACGTC.

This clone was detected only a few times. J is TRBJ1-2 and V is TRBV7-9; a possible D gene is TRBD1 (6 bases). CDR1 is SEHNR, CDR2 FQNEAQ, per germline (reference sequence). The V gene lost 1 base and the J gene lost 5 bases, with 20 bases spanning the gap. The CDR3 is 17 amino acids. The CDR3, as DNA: TGTGCCAGCAGCTTAGATTTTCGGGGGGCGTCAGGGTATGGCTACACCTTC. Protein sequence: CASSLDFRGASGYGYTF.

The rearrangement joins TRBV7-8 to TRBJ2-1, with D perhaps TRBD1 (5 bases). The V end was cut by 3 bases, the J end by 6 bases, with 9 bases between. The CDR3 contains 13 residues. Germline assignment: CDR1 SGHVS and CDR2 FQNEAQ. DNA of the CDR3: TGTGCCAGCAGCTTCTCCAGGGTCAATGAGCAGTTCTTC. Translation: CASSFSRVNEQFF.

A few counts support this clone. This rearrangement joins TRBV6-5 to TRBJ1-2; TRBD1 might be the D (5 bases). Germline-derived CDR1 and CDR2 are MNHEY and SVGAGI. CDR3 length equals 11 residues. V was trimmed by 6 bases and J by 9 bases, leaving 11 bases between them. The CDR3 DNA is TGTGCCAGCAGGATTGGGGGGAGCTACACCTTC. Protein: CASRIGGSYTF.

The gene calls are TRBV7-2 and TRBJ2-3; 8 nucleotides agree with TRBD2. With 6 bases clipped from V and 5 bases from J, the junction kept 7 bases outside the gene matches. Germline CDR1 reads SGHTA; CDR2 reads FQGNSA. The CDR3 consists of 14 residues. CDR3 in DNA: TGTGCCAGCAGTTCCGGGGGGGCCATAGATACGCAGTATTTT. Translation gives CASSSGGAIDTQYF.

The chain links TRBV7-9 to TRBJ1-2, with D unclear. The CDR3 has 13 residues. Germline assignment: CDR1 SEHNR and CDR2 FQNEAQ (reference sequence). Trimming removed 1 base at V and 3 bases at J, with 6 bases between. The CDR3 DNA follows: TGTGCCAGCAGCTTAGATAGAGACTATGGCTACACCTTC. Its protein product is CASSLDRDYGYTF.

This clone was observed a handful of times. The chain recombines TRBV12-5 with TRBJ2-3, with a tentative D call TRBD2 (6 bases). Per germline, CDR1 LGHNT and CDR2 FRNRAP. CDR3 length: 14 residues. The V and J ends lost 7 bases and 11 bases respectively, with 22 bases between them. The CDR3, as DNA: TGTGCTAGTGCCTCAACCGGGGGAGGCCCAGGGCAGTATTTT. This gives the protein CASASTGGGPGQYF.

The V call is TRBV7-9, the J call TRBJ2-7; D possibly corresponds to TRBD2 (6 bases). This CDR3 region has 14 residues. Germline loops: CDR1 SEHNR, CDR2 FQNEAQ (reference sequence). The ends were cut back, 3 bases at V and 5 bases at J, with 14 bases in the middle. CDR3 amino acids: CASSLAGSQNEQYF. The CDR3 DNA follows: TGTGCCAGCAGCTTGGCGGGGTCCCAGAACGAGCAGTACTTC.

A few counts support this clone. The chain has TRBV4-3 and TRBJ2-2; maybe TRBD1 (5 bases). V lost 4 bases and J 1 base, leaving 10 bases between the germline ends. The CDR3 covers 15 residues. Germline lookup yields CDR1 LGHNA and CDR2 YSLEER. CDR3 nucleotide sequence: TGCGCCAGCAGCCGGGGCGGCTTGAACACCGGGGAGCTGTTTTTT. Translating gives CASSRGGLNTGELFF.

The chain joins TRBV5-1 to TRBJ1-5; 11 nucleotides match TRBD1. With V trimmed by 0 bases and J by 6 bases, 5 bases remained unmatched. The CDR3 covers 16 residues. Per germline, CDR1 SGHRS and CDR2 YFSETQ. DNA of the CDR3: TGCGCCAGCAGCTTGGGGACAGGGGGCACAAGTCAGCCCCAGCATTTT. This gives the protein CASSLGTGGTSQPQHF.

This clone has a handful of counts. CDR3 protein: CASSPRQGDNSPLHF. The CDR3 DNA follows: TGTGCCAGCAGCCCCCGACAGGGGGATAATTCACCCCTCCACTTT. The V call is TRBV2, the J call TRBJ1-6, with TRBD1 matching over 9 bases. The V gene end was trimmed by 6 bases and the J gene end by 5 bases; junction bases not matched to a gene: 5. Germline lookup yields CDR1 SNHLY and CDR2 FYNNEI. The CDR3 loop spans 15 amino acids.

CDR3 nucleotides: TGTGCCAGCAGCCCAACCGGGAGGGGAATGGCTGAAGCTTTCTTT. Translating gives CASSPTGRGMAEAFF. The V call is TRBV4-2, the J call TRBJ1-1; tentatively, D is TRBD1 (5 bases). Trimming took 4 bases from V and 6 from J, leaving 18 bases between them. This CDR3 comprises 15 residues. Germline CDR1 is LGHNA and CDR2 is YNFKEQ.

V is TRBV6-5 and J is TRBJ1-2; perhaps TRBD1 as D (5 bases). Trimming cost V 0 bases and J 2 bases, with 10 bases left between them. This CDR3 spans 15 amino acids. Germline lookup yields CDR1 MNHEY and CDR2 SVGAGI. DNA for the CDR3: TGTGCCAGCAGTTACTCGGAGACAGTGAACTATGGCTACACCTTC. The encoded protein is CASSYSETVNYGYTF.

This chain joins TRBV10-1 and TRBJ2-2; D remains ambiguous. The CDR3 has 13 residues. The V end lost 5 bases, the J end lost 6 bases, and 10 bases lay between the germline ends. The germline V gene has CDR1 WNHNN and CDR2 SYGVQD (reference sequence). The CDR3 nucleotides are TGCGCCAGCAGTCCCACCCAGGCCGGGGAGCTGTTTTTT. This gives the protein CASSPTQAGELFF.

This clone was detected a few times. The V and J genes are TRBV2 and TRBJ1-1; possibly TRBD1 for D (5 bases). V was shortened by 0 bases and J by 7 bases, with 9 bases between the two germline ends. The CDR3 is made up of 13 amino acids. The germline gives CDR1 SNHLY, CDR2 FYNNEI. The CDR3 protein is CASSEASRVEAFF. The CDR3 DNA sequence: TGTGCCAGCAGTGAAGCAAGCAGGGTTGAAGCTTTCTTT.

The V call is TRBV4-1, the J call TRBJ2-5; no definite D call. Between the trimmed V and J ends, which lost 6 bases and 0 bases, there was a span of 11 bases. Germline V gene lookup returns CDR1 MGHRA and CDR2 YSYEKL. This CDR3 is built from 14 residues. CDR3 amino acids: CASSTDGYQETQYF. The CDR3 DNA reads TGCGCCAGCAGTACTGACGGGTACCAAGAGACCCAGTACTTC.